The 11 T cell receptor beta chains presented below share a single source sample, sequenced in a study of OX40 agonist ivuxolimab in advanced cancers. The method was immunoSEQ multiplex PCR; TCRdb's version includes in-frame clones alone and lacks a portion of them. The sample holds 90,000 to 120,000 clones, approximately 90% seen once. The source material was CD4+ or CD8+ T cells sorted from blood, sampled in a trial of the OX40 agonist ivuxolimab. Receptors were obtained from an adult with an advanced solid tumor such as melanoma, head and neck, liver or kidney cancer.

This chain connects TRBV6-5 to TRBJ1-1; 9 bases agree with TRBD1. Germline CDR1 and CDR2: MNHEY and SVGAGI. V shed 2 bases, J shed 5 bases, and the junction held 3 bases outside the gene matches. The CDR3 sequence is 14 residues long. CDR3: CASSYQGQGTEAFF. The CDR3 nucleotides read TGTGCCAGCAGTTACCAGGGACAGGGAACTGAAGCTTTCTTT.

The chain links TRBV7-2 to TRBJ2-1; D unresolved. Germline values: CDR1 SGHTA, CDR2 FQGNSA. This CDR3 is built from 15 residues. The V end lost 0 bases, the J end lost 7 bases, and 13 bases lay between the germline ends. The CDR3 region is CASSLARSSINEQFF. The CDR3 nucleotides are TGTGCCAGCAGCTTAGCTAGATCCAGCATAAATGAGCAGTTCTTC.

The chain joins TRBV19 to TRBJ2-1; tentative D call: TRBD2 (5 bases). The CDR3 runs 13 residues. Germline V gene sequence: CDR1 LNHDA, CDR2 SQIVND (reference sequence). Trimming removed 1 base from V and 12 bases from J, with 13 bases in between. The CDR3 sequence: CASSIGPIGVQFF. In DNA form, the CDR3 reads TGTGCCAGTAGTATAGGGCCCATCGGGGTGCAGTTCTTC.

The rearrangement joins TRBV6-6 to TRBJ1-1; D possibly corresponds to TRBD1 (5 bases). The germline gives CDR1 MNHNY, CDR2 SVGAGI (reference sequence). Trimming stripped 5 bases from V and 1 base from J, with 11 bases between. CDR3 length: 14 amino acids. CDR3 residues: CASSLGQENTEAFF. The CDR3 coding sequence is TGTGCCAGCAGTCTGGGGCAGGAGAACACTGAAGCTTTCTTT.

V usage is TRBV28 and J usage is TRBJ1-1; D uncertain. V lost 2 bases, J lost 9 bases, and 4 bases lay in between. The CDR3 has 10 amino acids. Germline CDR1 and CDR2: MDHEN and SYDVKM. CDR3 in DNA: TGTGCCAGCAGTTTAGGGAAAGCTTTCTTT. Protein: CASSLGKAFF.

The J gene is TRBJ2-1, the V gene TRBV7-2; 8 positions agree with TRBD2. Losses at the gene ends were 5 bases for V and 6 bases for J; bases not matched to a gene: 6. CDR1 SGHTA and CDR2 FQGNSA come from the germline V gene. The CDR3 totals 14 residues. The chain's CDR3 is CASSPGTSGNEQFF. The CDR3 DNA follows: TGTGCCAGCAGCCCCGGGACTAGTGGCAATGAGCAGTTCTTC.

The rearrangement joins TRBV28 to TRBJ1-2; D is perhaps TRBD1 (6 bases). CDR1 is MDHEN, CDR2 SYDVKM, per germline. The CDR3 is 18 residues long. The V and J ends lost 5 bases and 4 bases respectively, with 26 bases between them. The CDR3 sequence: CASSPTDINRDLGYGYTF. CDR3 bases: TGTGCCAGCAGTCCTACGGATATTAACAGGGATTTAGGCTATGGCTACACCTTC.

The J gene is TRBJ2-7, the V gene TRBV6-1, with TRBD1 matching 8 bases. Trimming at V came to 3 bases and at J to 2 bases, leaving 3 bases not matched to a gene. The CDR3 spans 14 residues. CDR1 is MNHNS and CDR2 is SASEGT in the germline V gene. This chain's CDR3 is CASSEGQVAYEQYF. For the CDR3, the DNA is TGTGCCAGCAGTGAGGGACAGGTTGCCTACGAGCAGTACTTC.

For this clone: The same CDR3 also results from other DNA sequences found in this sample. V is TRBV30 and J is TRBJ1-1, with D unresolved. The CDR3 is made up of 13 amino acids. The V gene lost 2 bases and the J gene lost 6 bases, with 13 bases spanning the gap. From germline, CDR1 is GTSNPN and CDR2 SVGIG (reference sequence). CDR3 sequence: CAWSRSGGAEAFF. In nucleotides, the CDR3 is TGTGCCTGGAGTAGGTCAGGAGGAGCTGAAGCTTTCTTT. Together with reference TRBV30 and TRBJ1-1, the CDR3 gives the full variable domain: SQTIHQWPATLVQPVGSPLSLECTVEGTSNPNLYWYRQAAGRGLQLLFYSVGIGQISSEVPQNLSASRPQDRQFILSSKKLLLSDSGFYLCAWSRSGGAEAFFGQGTRLTVV.

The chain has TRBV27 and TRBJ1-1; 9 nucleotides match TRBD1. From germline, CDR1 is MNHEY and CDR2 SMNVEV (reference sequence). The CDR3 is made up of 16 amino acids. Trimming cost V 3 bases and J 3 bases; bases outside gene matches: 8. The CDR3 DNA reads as TGTGCCAGCAGTTTTCACAGGGGGCAGCCGGACACTGAAGCTTTCTTT. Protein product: CASSFHRGQPDTEAFF.

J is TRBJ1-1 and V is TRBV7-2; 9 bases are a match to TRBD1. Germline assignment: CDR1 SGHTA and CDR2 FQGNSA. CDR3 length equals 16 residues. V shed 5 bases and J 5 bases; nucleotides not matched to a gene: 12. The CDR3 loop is CASSPRTGAFRTEAFF. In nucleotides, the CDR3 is TGTGCCAGCAGCCCTCGGACAGGGGCCTTTCGGACTGAAGCTTTCTTT.